This TCR beta chain was captured by sequencing in a study of T cells in localized non-small cell lung cancer. Study results and limitations: Blood T cell density predicted longer survival; adjacent-lung clonality, shorter.

This clone was observed once. Its antigen is unidentified. Germline trimming cut 3 bases from V and 9 bases from J; bases unmatched to any gene: 17. CDR1 GTSNPN and CDR2 SVGIG come from the germline V gene (reference sequence). The CDR3 contains 15 residues. Produced via immunoSEQ multiplex PCR; TCRdb's table is partial and in-frame only. The sample gives tens of thousands of clones, 84% of which show up once; approximately 2.8% is in the top ten. V and J are TRBV30 and TRBJ2-7; 7 nucleotides match TRBD1. The sequence was obtained from a man aged 40 to 75 with stage I lung adenocarcinoma. Sequenced here: peripheral blood, sampled before any cancer treatment. CDR3 residues: CAWSSAPTGPSGQYF. CDR3 sequence (DNA): TGTGCCTGGAGCTCCGCCCCGACAGGGCCCTCCGGGCAGTACTTC.